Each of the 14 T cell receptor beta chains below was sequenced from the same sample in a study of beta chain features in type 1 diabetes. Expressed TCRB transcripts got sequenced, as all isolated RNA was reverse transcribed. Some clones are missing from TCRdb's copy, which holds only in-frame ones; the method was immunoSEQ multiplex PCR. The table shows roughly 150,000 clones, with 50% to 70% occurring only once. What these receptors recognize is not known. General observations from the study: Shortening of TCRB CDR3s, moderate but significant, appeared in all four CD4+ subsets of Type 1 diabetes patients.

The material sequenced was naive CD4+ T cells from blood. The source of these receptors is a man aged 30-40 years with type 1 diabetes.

The CDR3 protein is CASSATPTGSYTF. The CDR3 nucleotides read TGTGCCAGCAGCGCCACGCCGACGGGGAGCTACACCTTC. The rearrangement links TRBV9 to TRBJ1-2; D call uncertain. Germline lookup yields CDR1 SGDLS and CDR2 YYNGEE. V lost 3 bases and J 9 bases, leaving 15 bases between the germline ends. This CDR3 is 13 amino acids long. Together with reference TRBV9 and TRBJ1-2, the CDR3 gives the full variable domain: DSGVTQTPKHLITATGQRVTLRCSPRSGDLSVYWYQQSLDQGLQFLIQYYNGEERAKGNILERFSAQQFPDLHSELNLSSLELGDSALYFCASSATPTGSYTFGSGTRLTVV.

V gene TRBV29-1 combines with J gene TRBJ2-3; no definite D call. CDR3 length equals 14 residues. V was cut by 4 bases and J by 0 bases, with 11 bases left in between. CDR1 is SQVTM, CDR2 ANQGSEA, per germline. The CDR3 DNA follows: TGCAGCGTTGCCCTCGATCCTAGCACAGATACGCAGTATTTT. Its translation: CSVALDPSTDTQYF.

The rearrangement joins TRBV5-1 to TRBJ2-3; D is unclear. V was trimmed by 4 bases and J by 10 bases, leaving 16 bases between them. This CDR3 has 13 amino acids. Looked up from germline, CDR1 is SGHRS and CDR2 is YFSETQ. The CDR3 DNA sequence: TGCGCCAGCAGCCTTCTCGGCCCCCCAGCGCAGTATTTT. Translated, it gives CASSLLGPPAQYF. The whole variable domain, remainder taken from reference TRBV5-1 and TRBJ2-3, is KAGVTQTPRYLIKTRGQQVTLSCSPISGHRSVSWYQQTPGQGLQFLFEYFSETQRNKGNFPGRFSGRQFSNSRSEMNVSTLELGDSALYLCASSLLGPPAQYFGPGTRLTVL.

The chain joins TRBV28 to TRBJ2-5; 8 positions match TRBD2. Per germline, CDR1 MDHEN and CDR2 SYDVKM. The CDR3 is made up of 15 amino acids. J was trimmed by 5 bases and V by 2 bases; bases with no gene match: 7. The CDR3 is CASSLPLAGIETQYF. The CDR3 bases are TGTGCCAGCAGTTTACCCCTAGCGGGTATCGAGACCCAGTACTTC.

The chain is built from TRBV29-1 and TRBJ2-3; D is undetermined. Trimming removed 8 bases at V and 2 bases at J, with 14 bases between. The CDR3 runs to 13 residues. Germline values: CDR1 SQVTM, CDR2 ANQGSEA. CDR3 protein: CSSLPTFTDTQYF. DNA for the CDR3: TGCAGCTCCCTCCCGACATTCACAGATACGCAGTATTTT.

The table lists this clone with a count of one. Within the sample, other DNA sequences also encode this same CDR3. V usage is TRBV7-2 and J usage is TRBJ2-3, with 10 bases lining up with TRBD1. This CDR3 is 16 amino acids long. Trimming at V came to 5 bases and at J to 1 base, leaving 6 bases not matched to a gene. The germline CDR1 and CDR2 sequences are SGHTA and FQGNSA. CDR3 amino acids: CASSPRQGAGTDTQYF. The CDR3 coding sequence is TGTGCCAGCAGCCCAAGACAGGGGGCGGGCACAGATACGCAGTATTTT.

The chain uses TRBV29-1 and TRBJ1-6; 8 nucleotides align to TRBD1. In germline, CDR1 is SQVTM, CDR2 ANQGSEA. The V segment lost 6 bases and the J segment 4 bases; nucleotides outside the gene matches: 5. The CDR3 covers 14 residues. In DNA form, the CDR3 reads TGCAGCGTCCGCGGACAGGGTTATAATTCACCCCTCCACTTT. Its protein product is CSVRGQGYNSPLHF.

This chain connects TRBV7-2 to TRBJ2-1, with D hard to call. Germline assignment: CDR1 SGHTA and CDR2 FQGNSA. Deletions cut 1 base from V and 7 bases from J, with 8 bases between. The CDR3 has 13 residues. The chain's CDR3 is CASSLVPVNEQFF. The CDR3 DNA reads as TGTGCCAGCAGCTTAGTACCGGTTAATGAGCAGTTCTTC.

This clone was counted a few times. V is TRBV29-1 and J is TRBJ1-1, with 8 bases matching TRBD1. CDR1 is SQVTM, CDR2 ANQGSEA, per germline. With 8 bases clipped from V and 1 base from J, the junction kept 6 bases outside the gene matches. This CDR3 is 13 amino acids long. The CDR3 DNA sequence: TGCAGCACCACAGGGGGTGAGAACACTGAAGCTTTCTTT. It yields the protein CSTTGGENTEAFF.

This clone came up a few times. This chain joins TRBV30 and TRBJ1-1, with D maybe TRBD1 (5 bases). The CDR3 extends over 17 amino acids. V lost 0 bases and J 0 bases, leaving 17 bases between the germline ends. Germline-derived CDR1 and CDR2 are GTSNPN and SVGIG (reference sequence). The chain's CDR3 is CAWSVKQGIVMNTEAFF. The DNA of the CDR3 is TGTGCCTGGAGTGTAAAGCAGGGAATAGTGATGAACACTGAAGCTTTCTTT.

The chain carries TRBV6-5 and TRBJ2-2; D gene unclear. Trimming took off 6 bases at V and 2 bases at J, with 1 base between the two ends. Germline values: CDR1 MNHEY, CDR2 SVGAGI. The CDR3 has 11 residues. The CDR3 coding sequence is TGTGCCAGCAGAAACACCGGGGAGCTGTTTTTT. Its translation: CASRNTGELFF.

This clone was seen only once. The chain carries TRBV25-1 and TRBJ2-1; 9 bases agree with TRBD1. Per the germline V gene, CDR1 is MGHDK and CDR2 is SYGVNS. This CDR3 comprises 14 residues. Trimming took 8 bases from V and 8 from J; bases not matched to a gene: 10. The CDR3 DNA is TGTGCCAGCCGTCGGCAGACAGGGGGAGATGAGCAGTTCTTC. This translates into CASRRQTGGDEQFF.

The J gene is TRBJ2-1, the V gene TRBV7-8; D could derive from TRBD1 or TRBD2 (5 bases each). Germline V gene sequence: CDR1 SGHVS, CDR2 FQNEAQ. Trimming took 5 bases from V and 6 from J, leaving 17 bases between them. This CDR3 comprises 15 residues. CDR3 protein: CASSPGLGVSNEQFF. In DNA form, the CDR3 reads TGTGCCAGCAGCCCCGGACTGGGGGTCTCCAATGAGCAGTTCTTC.

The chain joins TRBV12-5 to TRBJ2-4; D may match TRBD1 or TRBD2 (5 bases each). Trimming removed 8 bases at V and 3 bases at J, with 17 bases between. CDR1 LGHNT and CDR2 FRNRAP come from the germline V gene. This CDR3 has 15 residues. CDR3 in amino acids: CASFEGRGGKNIQYF. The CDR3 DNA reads TGTGCTAGTTTTGAGGGACGTGGTGGCAAAAACATTCAGTACTTC.